This record covers a single T cell receptor beta chain. The antigen remains unidentified. These data are taken from a study of CD8+CD57+ T cells in acquired aplastic anemia. Study summary: 3.2 ug was the average amount of DNA from sorted CD4+ and CD8+ cells.

It was genomic DNA that served as the template for profiling TCR beta VDJ and CDR3. Each CDR3 protein gets one entry after TCRdb re-called the reads with MiXCR. This sample yields about 220,000 distinct CDR3 sequences, of which around 43% are seen a single time; approximately 8% belongs to the top ten. The CDR3 runs 15 residues. Looked up from germline, CDR1 is ENHRY and CDR2 is SYGVKD. V lost 2 bases and J lost 2, with 13 bases in between. Study-wide points: Shared by patients and controls, nearly 30 CD8+ CDR3s were abundant in patients.

Patients chosen for sequencing had shown CD8+CD57+ cell expansion by flow cytometry. Each patient had severe acquired aplastic anemia. The blood sampling took place in patients who had so far received no therapy. This TCR was recovered from a human donor with aplastic anemia. The chain employs TRBV10-3 and TRBJ2-7; D is possibly TRBD1 (6 bases). The sequencing input was sorted CD4+, CD8+, or CD8+CD57+ T cells (not recorded which) from PBMCs. The CDR3 nucleotides read TGTGCCATCAGTGAGGTGGGGACACAAACCTACGAGCAGTACTTC. This gives the protein CAISEVGTQTYEQYF.